The 10 T cell receptor beta chains given below trace back to one sample, sequenced in a study of T cell responses to AZD1222 COVID-19 vaccine. Clones were read by immunoSEQ multiplex PCR, and TCRdb kept only the in-frame ones, dropping some. The table records 150,000 or so clones, roughly nine tenths of them present only once. This specimen consisted of peripheral blood, obtained 28 days after the second AZD1222 dose. These receptor sequences come from an adult who received the AZD1222 COVID-19 vaccine.

The chain has TRBV29-1 and TRBJ1-1; unclear D gene. This CDR3 comprises 10 residues. The V end was cut by 7 bases, the J end by 4 bases, with 7 bases between. CDR1 SQVTM and CDR2 ANQGSEA come from the germline V gene. The CDR3: CSGVVTEAFF. DNA of the CDR3: TGCAGCGGGGTAGTCACTGAAGCTTTCTTT.

The V gene is TRBV18, the J gene TRBJ1-2; D might be TRBD1 (5 bases). The CDR3 consists of 13 residues. Between the trimmed V and J ends, which lost 2 bases and 3 bases, there was a span of 7 bases. Germline CDR1 and CDR2: KGHSH and LQKENI. CDR3 DNA sequence: TGTGCCAGCTCACCAGGAGGGGACTATGGCTACACCTTC. Translated: CASSPGGDYGYTF.

This sequence joins TRBV15 and TRBJ2-3, with a tentative D call TRBD1 (6 bases). The CDR3 runs to 15 residues. Germline V gene data show CDR1 as LNHNV and CDR2 as YYDKDF (reference sequence). Trimming shortened V by 1 base and J by 4 bases, and 12 bases separated the two germline ends. CDR3 DNA sequence: TGTGCCACCAGCAGAGGACAGGTCAGCCCAGATACGCAGTATTTT. Protein sequence: CATSRGQVSPDTQYF.

This clone has just one count. The V and J genes are TRBV2 and TRBJ2-7, with no clear D. This CDR3 has 15 amino acids. The V gene lost 1 base and the J gene lost 3 bases, with 13 bases spanning the gap. Germline loops: CDR1 SNHLY, CDR2 FYNNEI. The CDR3 sequence: CASSEEPTLYYEQYF. The CDR3 DNA sequence: TGTGCCAGCAGTGAAGAACCGACCCTCTACTACGAGCAGTACTTC.

The V call is TRBV5-4, the J call TRBJ2-7; tentatively, D is TRBD1 (6 bases). The CDR3 spans 14 residues. Trimming took off 0 bases at V and 7 bases at J, with 14 bases between the two ends. In germline, CDR1 is SGHNT, CDR2 YYREEE (reference sequence). The CDR3 loop is CASSLGGQGQEQYF. CDR3 nucleotides: TGTGCCAGCAGCTTGGGGGGCCAGGGGCAAGAGCAGTACTTC.

This rearrangement joins TRBV19 to TRBJ1-5; maybe TRBD1 (5 bases). The CDR3 sequence is 17 residues long. Germline V gene lookup returns CDR1 LNHDA and CDR2 SQIVND (reference sequence). V shed 3 bases and J shed 6 bases, with 21 bases lying between them. DNA of the CDR3: TGTGCCAGTAGTATGGGGCCTTCGGGGGAGGGATCTCAGCCCCAGCATTTT. It translates to CASSMGPSGEGSQPQHF. The full variable domain, rest sourced from reference TRBV19 and TRBJ1-5, is DGGITQSPKYLFRKEGQNVTLSCEQNLNHDAMYWYRQDPGQGLRLIYYSQIVNDFQKGDIAEGYSVSREKKESFPLTVTSAQKNPTAFYLCASSMGPSGEGSQPQHFGDGTRLSIL.

The chain employs TRBV5-1 and TRBJ2-1; perhaps TRBD2 as D (7 bases). The CDR3 consists of 15 residues. Germline V lookup: CDR1 SGHRS, CDR2 YFSETQ. Trimming left V 4 bases short and J 8 bases short, with 19 bases between. The CDR3 sequence is CASSPGGGKLDEQFF. The CDR3 nucleotides read TGCGCCAGCAGCCCGGGGGGCGGGAAGCTGGATGAGCAGTTCTTC. The full variable domain, its missing parts supplied by reference TRBV5-1 and TRBJ2-1, is KAGVTQTPRYLIKTRGQQVTLSCSPISGHRSVSWYQQTPGQGLQFLFEYFSETQRNKGNFPGRFSGRQFSNSRSEMNVSTLELGDSALYLCASSPGGGKLDEQFFGPGTRLTVL.

The V call is TRBV9, the J call TRBJ1-2; D is unresolved. The V end lost 0 bases, the J end lost 4 bases, and 19 bases lay between the germline ends. CDR1 and CDR2 from the germline V gene are SGDLS and YYNGEE. The CDR3 is 17 amino acids. The CDR3 DNA reads TGTGCCAGCAGCGTAGGGACGACCCTAACAATGAGCTATGGCTACACCTTC. It encodes CASSVGTTLTMSYGYTF.

The chain recombines TRBV7-8 with TRBJ1-5; D not resolved. Trimming pared 1 base from V and 9 bases from J, leaving 10 bases between. Germline CDR1 and CDR2: SGHVS and FQNEAQ. This CDR3 is 13 amino acids long. The CDR3 loop reads CASSLDVSGPQHF. The CDR3 nucleotides are TGTGCCAGCAGCTTAGACGTTTCGGGGCCCCAGCATTTT.

The chain joins TRBV19 to TRBJ2-1; 10 bases align to TRBD2. The germline V gene has CDR1 LNHDA and CDR2 SQIVND (reference sequence). The CDR3 is 14 amino acids. Trimming took 7 bases from V and 6 from J; bases not matched to a gene: 6. DNA of the CDR3: TGTGCCAGTAAACTAGCGGGATTGGGCAATGAGCAGTTCTTC. Encoded protein: CASKLAGLGNEQFF.